This T cell receptor beta chain was retrieved from a study of glioma-infiltrating T cells after dendritic cell vaccination. On the study more broadly: Dendritic cell vaccination trial patients had either newly diagnosed or recurrent glioblastoma.

Patients had residual fresh-frozen tumor tissue and more than two years of survival data. Turning to this clone: Its specificity is not known.

V lost 3 bases and J 4 bases, leaving 15 bases between the germline ends. CDR3 length equals 16 residues. CDR1 is MRHNA and CDR2 is SNTAGT in the germline V gene. Study-wide points: Complete blood and tumor specimen sets were limited to few patients.

Assay: immunoSEQ multiplex PCR; the TCRdb copy retains only in-frame clones and omits some. The sample includes 45,000 to 55,000 clones, around 86% of them seen just once. The chain has TRBV6-4 and TRBJ2-2; D not certain. The specimen comprised blood, sampled before dendritic cell vaccination. The sequence derives from a human donor with glioblastoma. The CDR3 nucleotides are TGTGCCAGCAGTGAATTGAGTCCACCCTCCACCGGGGAGCTGTTTTTT. Amino acids: CASSELSPPSTGELFF.